A selection of T cell receptor beta chains follows, all from one sample in a study of blood T cell repertoires in COVID-19. Libraries were prepared by immunoSEQ multiplex PCR; TCRdb keeps only in-frame clonotypes and omits some of them. The table lists 35,000 to 45,000 clones, 65% to 80% of them singletons. Sequencing used peripheral blood. The receptors here all came from a man aged 55 to 69 with active COVID-19. Each CDR3 is given with its conserved first and last residue. A D gene is named only where the DNA matches it firmly. Size values are once, few and many counts, or a class for expanded clones, and some rows have none.

TGCGCCAGCAGCTTGGAGGGGTGGTACACTAGCACAGATACGCAGTATTTT | CASSLEGWYTSTDTQYF | once | TRBV5-1 | - | TRBJ2-3
TGTGCCAGCAGTTACTCACCCCAGGTCTATGGCTACACCTTC | CASSYSPQVYGYTF | - | TRBV6-5 | - | TRBJ1-2
TGTGCCAGCAGTGAATTTTGGGACACGGGGTTAATCGGGTATGGCTACACCTTC | CASSEFWDTGLIGYGYTF | - | TRBV6-1 | - | TRBJ1-2
TGTGCCAGCAGCAGCCAAGACAGGCTATACGAGCAGTACTTC | CASSSQDRLYEQYF | - | TRBV6-2/TRBV6-3 | - | TRBJ2-7
TGTGCTAGTGGTAAGAGGACTGCCAGTAATGAAAAACTGTTTTTT | CASGKRTASNEKLFF | - | TRBV12-5 | - | TRBJ1-4
TGTGCCAGCTCACCACCGACGTGGAGCGGGAGGGCCTCCAATGAGCAGTTCTTC | CASSPPTWSGRASNEQFF | few | TRBV18 | TRBD2 | TRBJ2-1
TGCGCCAGCAGCGGCGGGTCCAACTATGGCTACACCTTC | CASSGGSNYGYTF | - | TRBV5-1 | - | TRBJ1-2
TGTGCCAGCAGCCCGACAGGCCCCCACGAGCAGTACTTC | CASSPTGPHEQYF | - | TRBV7-2 | - | TRBJ2-7
TGTGCCAGCAGCTCTACCCCCCCCAGGGGAGTCTACGAGCAGTACTTC | CASSSTPPRGVYEQYF | - | TRBV7-2 | - | TRBJ2-7
TGTGCCAGCAGTGAAGCACCAGCGGAAACCACAGATACGCAGTATTTT | CASSEAPAETTDTQYF | - | TRBV2 | - | TRBJ2-3
TGCGCCAGCAGTGCCGGGAGCACAGATACGCAGTATTTT | CASSAGSTDTQYF | - | TRBV5-1 | - | TRBJ2-3
TGTGCCAGCAGTGAAGACGGACACTCCTACAATGAGCAGTTCTTC | CASSEDGHSYNEQFF | - | TRBV6-1 | - | TRBJ2-1
TGTGCCACCAGTGATGACACGGCGTTTTGGACTGAAGCTTTCTTT | CATSDDTAFWTEAFF | few | TRBV24-1 | - | TRBJ1-1
TGTGCCAGCAGCCCGGGAGGGCCTTATGGCTACACCTTC | CASSPGGPYGYTF | - | TRBV5-4 | - | TRBJ1-2
TGTGCCAGCTCTCCGTCTGCGCATACGAACACCGGGGAGCTGTTTTTT | CASSPSAHTNTGELFF | - | TRBV18 | - | TRBJ2-2
TGTGCCAGCAGTTTTCTCGGACAGGGGGCGATGGCTTTCTTT | CASSFLGQGAMAFF | few | TRBV27 | TRBD1 | TRBJ1-1
TGTGCCGCCCAGACAGGGGCGAACACTGAAGCTTTCTTT | CAAQTGANTEAFF | - | TRBV19 | TRBD1 | TRBJ1-1
TGTGCCAGCAATCGACAGCAAGAGACCCAGTACTTC | CASNRQQETQYF | - | TRBV11-2 | - | TRBJ2-5
TGTGCCAGCAGCTTGAGCCCGGGACAGGGTAACAATGAGCAGTTCTTC | CASSLSPGQGNNEQFF | - | TRBV5-8 | TRBD1 | TRBJ2-1
TGTGCCAGCAGTGAAGCGGCGGTTTCTGAAGCTTTCTTT | CASSEAAVSEAFF | few | TRBV6-1 | - | TRBJ1-1
TGTGCCAGCAGCCCGACCGGGCCTAGCGGGAGTCAAGAGTTCTTC | CASSPTGPSGSQEFF | - | TRBV7-9 | TRBD2 | TRBJ2-1